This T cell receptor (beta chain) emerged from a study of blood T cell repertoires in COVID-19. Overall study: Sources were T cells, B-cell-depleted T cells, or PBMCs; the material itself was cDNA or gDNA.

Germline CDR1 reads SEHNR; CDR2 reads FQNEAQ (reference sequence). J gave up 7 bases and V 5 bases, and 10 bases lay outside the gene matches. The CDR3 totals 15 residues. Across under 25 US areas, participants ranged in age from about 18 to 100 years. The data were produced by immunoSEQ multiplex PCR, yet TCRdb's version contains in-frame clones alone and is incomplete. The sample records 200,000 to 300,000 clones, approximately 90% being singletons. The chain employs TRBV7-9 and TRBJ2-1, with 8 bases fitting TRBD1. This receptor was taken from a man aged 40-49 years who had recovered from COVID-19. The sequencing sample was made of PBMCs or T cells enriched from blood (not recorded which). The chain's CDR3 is CASSQRQGIWNEQFF. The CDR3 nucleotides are TGTGCCAGCAGCCAGAGACAGGGGATCTGGAATGAGCAGTTCTTC.